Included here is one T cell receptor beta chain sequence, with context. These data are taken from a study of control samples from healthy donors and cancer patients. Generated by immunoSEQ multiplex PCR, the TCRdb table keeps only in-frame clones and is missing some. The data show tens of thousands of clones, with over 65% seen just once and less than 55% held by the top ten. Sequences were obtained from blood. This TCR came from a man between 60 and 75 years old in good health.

In DNA, the CDR3 is TGTGCCAGCAGCTTGGATACATACTATGGCTACACCTTC. Translated, it gives CASSLDTYYGYTF. The V gene is TRBV5-4, the J gene TRBJ1-2; D gene ambiguous. The germline V gene encodes CDR1 SGHNT and CDR2 YYREEE (reference sequence). Trimming took 0 bases from V and 3 from J, leaving 6 bases between them. The CDR3 loop spans 13 amino acids.